The 3 T cell receptor beta chains given below trace back to one sample, sequenced in a study of blood T cell repertoires in COVID-19. Method: immunoSEQ multiplex PCR; TCRdb's copy keeps in-frame clones and lacks some. The table has fewer than 55,000 clones, approximately 85% seen once. Sample: peripheral blood. The receptors originated from a woman aged 60-70 years with acute or convalescent COVID-19.

V gene TRBV18 combines with J gene TRBJ2-2, with 9 bases fitting TRBD1. The trim removed 2 bases at V and 5 bases at J, leaving 3 bases unmatched. This CDR3 is 15 amino acids long. The germline V gene has CDR1 KGHSH and CDR2 LQKENI. As DNA, the CDR3 is TGTGCCAGCTCACCAAGGACAGGGGAGACCGGGGAGCTGTTTTTT. Protein: CASSPRTGETGELFF.

The chain couples TRBV28 to TRBJ1-5; unclear D gene. Trimming took 7 bases from V and 5 from J, leaving 18 bases between them. The length of the CDR3 is 15 residues. Germline V gives CDR1 MDHEN, CDR2 SYDVKM. The CDR3: CASTEDPRVDQPQHF. In DNA, the CDR3 is TGTGCCAGCACCGAAGACCCCCGGGTGGATCAGCCCCAGCATTTT.

The V gene is TRBV19, the J gene TRBJ2-7, with 14 bases lining up with TRBD2. Per the germline V gene, CDR1 is LNHDA and CDR2 is SQIVND (reference sequence). The CDR3 runs to 16 residues. V dropped 5 bases and J dropped 6; count of bases not matched to a gene: 9. The CDR3 region is CASSRNGLAGGLEQYF. The CDR3 nucleotides read TGTGCCAGTAGTCGAAACGGACTAGCGGGGGGTCTCGAGCAGTACTTC.